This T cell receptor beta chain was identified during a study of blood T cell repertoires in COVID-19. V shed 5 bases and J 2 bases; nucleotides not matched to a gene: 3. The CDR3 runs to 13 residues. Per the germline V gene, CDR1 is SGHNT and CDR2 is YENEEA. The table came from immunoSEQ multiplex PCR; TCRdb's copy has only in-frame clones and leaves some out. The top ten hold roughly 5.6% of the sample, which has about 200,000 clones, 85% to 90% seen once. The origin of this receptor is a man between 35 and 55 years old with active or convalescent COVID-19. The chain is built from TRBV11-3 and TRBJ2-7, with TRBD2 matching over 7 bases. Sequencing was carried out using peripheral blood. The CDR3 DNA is TGTGCCAGCAGCGTCGCGGGGGCCTACGAGCAGTACTTC. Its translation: CASSVAGAYEQYF. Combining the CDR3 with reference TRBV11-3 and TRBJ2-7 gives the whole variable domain EAGVVQSPRYKIIEKKQPVAFWCNPISGHNTLYWYLQNLGQGPELLIRYENEEAVDDSQLPKDRFSAERLKGVDSTLKIQPAELGDSAVYLCASSVAGAYEQYFGPGTRLTVT.